The following is a TCR beta chain sequence with its context. RNA was extracted and reverse transcribed into cDNA as the sequencing template. TCRdb keeps only in-frame clones here, not all; method: immunoSEQ multiplex PCR. The profile shows 130,000 to 150,000 clones, about four fifths of them singletons. The sample's treatment: oral pan-JAK inhibitor, 5-10 mg twice daily. The data belong to a study of CD8+ T cells in alopecia areata. The sequence came from a human donor with alopecia areata. Sequencing was performed on CD8+ T cells sorted from blood, taken at week 4, from a patient treated with tofacitinib.

The CDR3 protein is CASSYTGWALYEQYF. CDR3 in DNA: TGTGCCAGCAGCTACACAGGGTGGGCCCTCTACGAGCAGTACTTC. The V call is TRBV5-6, the J call TRBJ2-7, with D possibly matching TRBD1 (6 bases). The CDR3 loop spans 15 amino acids. CDR1 and CDR2 (germline): SGHDT, YYEEEE. Trimming removed 3 bases at V and 3 bases at J, with 16 bases between. Drawing the rest from reference TRBV5-6 and TRBJ2-7, the complete variable domain is DAGVTQSPTHLIKTRGQQVTLRCSPKSGHDTVSWYQQALGQGPQFIFQYYEEEERQRGNFPDRFSGHQFPNYSSELNVNALLLGDSALYLCASSYTGWALYEQYFGPGTRLTVT.